This TCR beta chain was found in a study of CD8 T cells in Susac syndrome. In this sample, this clonotype turned up once. RNA in amounts of 0.5 to 1 ug was reverse transcribed with random hexamers. TCRdb re-analysed the immunoSEQ multiplex PCR reads in MiXCR, keeping a single row per CDR3 protein. The sample holds over 120,000 distinct CDR3 sequences, just under 95% seen once. The sequencing sample was made of CD4+ T cells from PBMCs. This TCR was recovered from a human donor with Susac syndrome.

CDR3 in DNA: TGTGCCAGCACCGACCCTTTTGGCACAGATACGCAGTATTTT. This encodes CASTDPFGTDTQYF. J is TRBJ2-3 and V is TRBV7-6; D remains ambiguous. Germline CDR1 reads SGHVS; CDR2 reads FNYEAQ. V dropped 7 bases and J dropped 1 base, with 12 bases sitting between them. This CDR3 is 14 amino acids long.